This TCR beta chain was sequenced during a study of blood T cell repertoires in COVID-19 (dated by TCRdb to 2018 to 2020). A note on the overall study: Samples from collaborators originated in the United States, Italy and Spain and spanned both the acute and convalescent phases of COVID-19. The prospective study material was composed of cDNA or gDNA derived from T cells, B-cell-depleted T cells, or PBMCs. The dataset comprised deeply sampled blood TCRbeta repertoires from subjects exposed to, actively infected with, or recovered from COVID-19. The repertoires were released in a freely available public database intended as a resource for research on the immune response to SARS-CoV-2. Samples were obtained from the ongoing ImmuneRACE study (first 160 participants) and from 1,000 to 1,500 subjects provided by 6 global collaborators. The sample metadata nearly always contained a de-identified subject ID, COVID-19 status, age in years and sex. Where HLA class I and class II types were available, the types were taken from metadata supplied by the sample provider, not from assay-based typing. On the study overall, not on this receptor specifically: Clinical and demographic metadata were provided uncurated, with the amount varying by source and participant.

The CDR3 starts with the cysteine, ends with the phenylalanine, and has 13 residues. Here the CDR3 DNA is all that survives: 39 bases in frame from base 1. The germline V gene yields SGDLS for CDR1 and YYNGEE for CDR2. V sheds 4 bases and J sheds 10 bases, leaving 17 bases between their ends. With regard to this clone: Its antigen has not been determined. Base qualities are missing; no much larger clone stands one base away.

Collaborating institutions collected whole blood in K2EDTA tubes following their own protocols. For TCRbeta analysis, collaborator samples were shipped as frozen whole blood, as isolated PBMCs, or as DNA extracted from either sample type. TCRbeta CDR3 regions were amplified from genomic DNA by means of the immunoSEQ Assay, a bias-controlled multiplex PCR. On the study's bioinformatics: The number of nucleated cells in each sample was estimated from the amplification of reference gene primers within the assay. Sequence reads were collapsed and filtered to measure the absolute abundance of every unique TCRbeta CDR3 rearrangement. For each sample, productive Simpson clonality was calculated as the square root of Simpson's diversity index across productive rearrangements. TCRdb re-hosts the immuneACCESS table, in-frame sequences only. Its copies lack some clones; in the studies checked, an unresolved V gene accounts for under half of them, and the cause for the rest is not known. D and trimming come from the DNA, and the V and J calls and clone size come from that table. The sample table records 650,000 to 800,000 clones; approximately 90% of these occur just once. The top ten constitute around 0.3% of the sample.

The clonotype comes from a woman aged 18-29 years with acute or convalescent COVID-19. Sequencing was performed on peripheral blood. The sequence is built from TRBV9 and TRBJ1-1, and TRBD1 may be the D gene, going by 6 matching bases. The DNA sequence reads TGTGCCAGCAGCCCCGAAGGGGGAATATCAGCTTTCTTT. Translated, it reads CASSPEGGISAFF.